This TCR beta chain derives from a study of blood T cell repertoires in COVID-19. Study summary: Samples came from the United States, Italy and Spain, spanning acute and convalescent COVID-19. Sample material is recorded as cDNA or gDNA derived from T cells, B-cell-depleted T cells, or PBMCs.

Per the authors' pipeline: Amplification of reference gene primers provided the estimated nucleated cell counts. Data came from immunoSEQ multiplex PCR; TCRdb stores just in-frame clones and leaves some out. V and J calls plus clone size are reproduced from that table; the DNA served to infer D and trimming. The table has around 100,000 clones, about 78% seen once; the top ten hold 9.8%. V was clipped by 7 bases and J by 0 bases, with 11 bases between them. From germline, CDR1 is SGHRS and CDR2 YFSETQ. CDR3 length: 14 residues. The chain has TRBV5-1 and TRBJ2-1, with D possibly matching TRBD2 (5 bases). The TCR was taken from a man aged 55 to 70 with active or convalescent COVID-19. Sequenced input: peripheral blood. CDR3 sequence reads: CASSAVNSYNEQFF. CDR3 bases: TGCGCCAGCTCAGCGGTTAACTCCTACAATGAGCAGTTCTTC.